The following is a TCR beta chain sequence with its context. The antigen remains undetermined. Trimming stripped 0 bases from V and 4 bases from J, with 8 bases between. The CDR3 contains 14 residues. Germline values: CDR1 SGDLS, CDR2 YYNGEE. This sample is part of a study of cytomegalovirus exposure and HLA in healthy donors. As for the study in general: Genotyping of about 400 donors showed that 80% to 90% belonged to the Caucasian-associated ancestry cluster. Study-level points and caveats: Later analysis demonstrated an association between a missense DCLRE1C variant and TCR beta V- and J-gene trimming. Analyses of presence/absence relied on an assumption of roughly uniform sequencing depth across donors. A prior analysis recorded that most TCR beta V segments were productive about 87% or about 30% of the time.

13 Jbeta primers and 60 Vbeta primers were used for the PCR. Libraries were prepared by immunoSEQ multiplex PCR; TCRdb keeps only in-frame clonotypes and omits some of them. The table shows about 120,000 clones, with about 62% occurring only once. This sequence originates from a woman aged 40 to 49 in good health and CMV-seropositive. The chain links TRBV9 to TRBJ1-3; D ambiguous. Sequenced input: PBMCs. The CDR3 here is CASSVDSRGNTIYF. DNA of the CDR3: TGTGCCAGCAGCGTAGACAGCAGAGGAAACACCATATATTTT.